The rows below give T cell receptor beta chains drawn from one sample of a study of cytomegalovirus exposure and HLA in healthy donors. Sequenced by immunoSEQ multiplex PCR; TCRdb stores in-frame clones only, minus some. Among around 140,000 clones listed, around 65% were seen once. Sequenced sample: PBMCs. The source is a woman aged 55-69 years in good health and CMV-seronegative. Both conserved end residues are part of each CDR3. Not all rows give a size; the values are once, few, many and, for expanded clones, a class.

cdr3_aa: CASSQDPGTGANVLTF; clone_size: .; v_call: TRBV4-3; j_call: TRBJ2-6
cdr3_aa: CASSEEGGWETQYF; clone_size: .; v_call: TRBV6-1; j_call: TRBJ2-5
cdr3_aa: CASSPGGTKETQYF; clone_size: few; v_call: TRBV4-1; j_call: TRBJ2-5
cdr3_aa: CASSLPSVGGHNEQFF; clone_size: few; v_call: TRBV5-4; j_call: TRBJ2-1
cdr3_aa: CASSRQVAENIQYF; clone_size: .; v_call: TRBV7-8; j_call: TRBJ2-4
cdr3_aa: CASSLTSGRPTDTQYF; clone_size: .; v_call: TRBV19; j_call: TRBJ2-3
cdr3_aa: CASSLPTGDEKLFF; clone_size: .; v_call: TRBV28; j_call: TRBJ1-4
cdr3_aa: CASSGGTTRQETQYF; clone_size: .; v_call: TRBV5-1; j_call: TRBJ2-5
cdr3_aa: CASSLLAGVRGNIQYF; clone_size: .; v_call: TRBV28; j_call: TRBJ2-4
cdr3_aa: CATSRGGWDETQYF; clone_size: .; v_call: TRBV15; j_call: TRBJ2-5
cdr3_aa: CASSSPLGGNSNGYTF; clone_size: .; v_call: TRBV7-2; j_call: TRBJ1-2
cdr3_aa: CSAEEANTQYF; clone_size: .; v_call: TRBV20-1; j_call: TRBJ2-3
cdr3_aa: CASSLAGSASYNEQFF; clone_size: .; v_call: TRBV5-4; j_call: TRBJ2-1
cdr3_aa: CASSQTRVEQYF; clone_size: few; v_call: TRBV18; j_call: TRBJ2-7
cdr3_aa: CATSPRFGEQYF; clone_size: few; v_call: TRBV15; j_call: TRBJ2-7